These 8 T cell receptor beta chains came from one sample sequenced in a study of metastatic and nonmetastatic thyroid tumors. None of the patients had undergone any treatment ahead of thyroid surgery. Through MiXCR, TCRdb re-clonotyped the PCR reads. The repertoire holds fewer than 25,000 clones, with 13% to 15% as singletons. The sample comprised tumor tissue. These receptors were collected from a female donor with papillary thyroid cancer or a benign thyroid nodule (not recorded which). Some clones in this sample may be carry-over from other donors' samples.

In its sample, this clone was seen many times. This chain uses TRBV12-3 or TRBV12-4 with TRBJ2-1; no clear D gene. Trimming removed 1 base at V and 0 bases at J, with 1 base between. The CDR3 consists of 13 residues. The CDR3, as DNA: TGTGCCAGCAGTTTAGGCTCCTACAATGAGCAGTTCTTC. Translating gives CASSLGSYNEQFF.

In this sample, this clone turned up a few times. This chain uses TRBV12-3 or TRBV12-4 with TRBJ2-7; the D call may be TRBD1 or TRBD2 (5 bases each). V shed 7 bases and J shed 0 bases, with 13 bases lying between them. The CDR3 has 14 residues. Here the CDR3 DNA reads TGTGCCAGCACCTTTGGGGGAAGCTCCTACGAGCAGTACTTC. It codes for CASTFGGSSYEQYF.

This clone was seen repeatedly, ten times or more. The chain has TRBV7-9 and TRBJ2-1, with D tentatively TRBD2 (6 bases). Germline V gene lookup returns CDR1 SEHNR and CDR2 FQNEAQ (reference sequence). This CDR3 is 12 amino acids long. V lost 3 bases, J lost 9 bases, and 9 bases lay in between. This chain's CDR3 is CASSLTSGEQFF. The CDR3, as DNA: TGTGCCAGCAGCTTGACTAGTGGTGAGCAGTTCTTC.

This clone was counted ten times or more. The chain employs TRBV2 and TRBJ1-6; D is perhaps TRBD1 (6 bases). The V and J ends lost 8 bases and 7 bases respectively, with 12 bases between them. Looked up from germline, CDR1 is SNHLY and CDR2 is FYNNEI. The CDR3 has 13 amino acids. In nucleotides, the CDR3 is TGTGCCAGCGGGGGCAGGGCAAATTCACCCCTCCACTTT. Protein: CASGGRANSPLHF.

This clone has at least ten counts. This chain joins TRBV18 and TRBJ1-1; no clear D gene. The CDR3 totals 14 residues. V was cut by 6 bases and J by 0 bases, with 11 bases left in between. Looked up from germline, CDR1 is KGHSH and CDR2 is LQKENI. The CDR3 sequence: CASSPALMNTEAFF. The CDR3 DNA sequence: TGTGCCAGCTCCCCCGCCCTAATGAACACTGAAGCTTTCTTT. Together with reference TRBV18 and TRBJ1-1, the CDR3 gives the full variable domain: NAGVMQNPRHLVRRRGQEARLRCSPMKGHSHVYWYRQLPEEGLKFMVYLQKENIIDESGMPKERFSAEFPKEGPSILRIQQVVRGDSAAYFCASSPALMNTEAFFGQGTRLTVV.

The rearrangement joins TRBV20-1 to TRBJ2-7; 9 nucleotides match TRBD1. Germline lookup yields CDR1 DFQATT and CDR2 SNEGSKA (reference sequence). Germline trimming cut 1 base from V and 9 bases from J; bases unmatched to any gene: 7. CDR3 length: 13 amino acids. CDR3 nucleotide sequence: TGCAGTGCTAGAGTGCGGACAGGGGTAGTGCAGTACTTC. Its translation is CSARVRTGVVQYF.

On this clone itself: One end of the junction does not line up with germline, which may come from a read error. The chain uses TRBV18 and TRBJ2-2; 7 bases line up with TRBD1. This CDR3 is built from 15 residues. CDR1 KGHSH and CDR2 LQKENI come from the germline V gene. The CDR3 DNA reads as TGTGCCAGCTCAAGGACAGGAGTTAAGGCCGGGGAGCTGCTCTTT. The encoded protein is CASSRTGVKAGELLF.

This clone occurred a few times. V and J are TRBV28 and TRBJ2-7; D ambiguous. The CDR3 runs 11 residues. The V gene lost 6 bases and the J gene lost 6 bases, with 9 bases spanning the gap. Germline lookup yields CDR1 MDHEN and CDR2 SYDVKM. As DNA, the CDR3 is TGTGCCAGCAGCATACTCAGCGAGCAGTACTTC. As protein: CASSILSEQYF.